This TCR beta chain is from a study of technical replicates of blood from a few donors. The table came from immunoSEQ multiplex PCR; TCRdb's copy has only in-frame clones and leaves some out. The sample records 80,000 or so clones, roughly 98% being singletons. The CDR3 is made up of 18 amino acids. The ends lost 7 bases at V and 2 bases at J; junction bases unmatched: 13. From germline, CDR1 is LNHDA and CDR2 SQIVND (reference sequence). This chain uses TRBV19 with TRBJ2-3, with 12 bases that match TRBD2. The sequence was collected from a human donor in good health. Sequencing was done on a sample of T cells isolated from PBMCs. The CDR3 spells CASTPLLGLAGFTDTQYF. CDR3 DNA: TGTGCCAGTACCCCACTCCTCGGACTAGCGGGATTCACAGATACGCAGTATTTT.